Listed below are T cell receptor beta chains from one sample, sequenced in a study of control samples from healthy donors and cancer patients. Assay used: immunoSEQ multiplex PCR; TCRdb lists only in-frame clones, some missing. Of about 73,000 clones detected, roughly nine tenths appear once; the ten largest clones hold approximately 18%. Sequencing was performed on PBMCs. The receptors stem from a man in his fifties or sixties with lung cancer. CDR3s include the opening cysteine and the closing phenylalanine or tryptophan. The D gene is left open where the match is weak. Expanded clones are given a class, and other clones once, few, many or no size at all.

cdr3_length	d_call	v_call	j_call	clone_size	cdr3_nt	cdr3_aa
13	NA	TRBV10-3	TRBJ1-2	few	TGTGCCATCAGTCACGACGGCCCTAACGGCTACACCTTC	CAISHDGPNGYTF
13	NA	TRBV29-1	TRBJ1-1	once	TGCAGCGTTGTTGTCGACCTTAACACTGAAGCTTTCTTT	CSVVVDLNTEAFF
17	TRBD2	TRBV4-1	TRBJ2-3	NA	TGCGCCAGCAGATTCGGAGGTGCGGGGGATATACAAGATACGCAGTATTTT	CASRFGGAGDIQDTQYF
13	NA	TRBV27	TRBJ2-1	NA	TGTGCCAGCAGCTGGACTTCCTACAATGAGCAGTTCTTC	CASSWTSYNEQFF
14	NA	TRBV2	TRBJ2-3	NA	TGTGCCAGCGCCCAACTTCTCCCCCGGGATACGCAGTATTTT	CASAQLLPRDTQYF
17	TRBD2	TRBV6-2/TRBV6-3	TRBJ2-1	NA	TGTGCCAGCAGTTTGACTAGCGGGGCAAGCTCCTACAATGAGCAGTTCTTC	CASSLTSGASSYNEQFF
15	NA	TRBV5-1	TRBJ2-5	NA	TGCGCCAGCAGCTTGGTGGGGGCTGTAAGAGAGACCCAGTACTTC	CASSLVGAVRETQYF
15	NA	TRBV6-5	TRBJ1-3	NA	TGTGCCAGCAGTCCCAGAGGACAATCTGGAAACACCATATATTTT	CASSPRGQSGNTIYF
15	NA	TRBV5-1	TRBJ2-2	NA	TGCGCCAGCTCTGGGGGGGCCCTGAACACCGGGGAGCTGTTTTTT	CASSGGALNTGELFF
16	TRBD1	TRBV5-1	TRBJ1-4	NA	TGCGCCAGCAGCTCTTCCGGACAGGCTAGGGGTGAAAAACTGTTTTTT	CASSSSGQARGEKLFF
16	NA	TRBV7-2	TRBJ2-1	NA	TGTGCCAGCAGCTTAGAAGAGTCCCGCGGGTACAATGAGCAGTTCTTC	CASSLEESRGYNEQFF
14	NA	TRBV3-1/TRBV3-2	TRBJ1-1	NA	TGTGCCAGCCGACCCCATGGGGAGGACACTGAAGCTTTCTTT	CASRPHGEDTEAFF
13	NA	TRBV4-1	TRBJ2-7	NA	TGCGCCAGCAGCCAACCAGGATTTTACGAGCAGTACTTC	CASSQPGFYEQYF
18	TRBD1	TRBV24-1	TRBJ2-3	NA	TGTGCCACCAGTGACCCCACCCCGGGACAGGCTAGCACAGATACGCAGTATTTT	CATSDPTPGQASTDTQYF
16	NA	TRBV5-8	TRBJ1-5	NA	TGTGCCAGCAGCTTCCGCGGACAGTATAGCAATCAGCCCCAGCATTTT	CASSFRGQYSNQPQHF
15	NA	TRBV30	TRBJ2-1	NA	TGTGCCTGGATCTTAAAGGGGGGGGCCTACAATGAGCAGTTCTTC	CAWILKGGAYNEQFF
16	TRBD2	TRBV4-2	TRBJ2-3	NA	TGTGCCAGCAGCCAATCAACGGGGGGGGGCACAGATACGCAGTATTTT	CASSQSTGGGTDTQYF
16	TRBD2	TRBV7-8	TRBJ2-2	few	TGTGCCAGCAGCTTCAGGAGCGGGGGCTTCACCGGGGAGCTGTTTTTT	CASSFRSGGFTGELFF
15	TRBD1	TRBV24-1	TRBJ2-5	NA	TGTGCCACCAGTGATCCGGGACAGGGGGCAGAGACCCAGTACTTC	CATSDPGQGAETQYF
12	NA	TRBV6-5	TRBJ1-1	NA	TGTGCCAGCAGTTACGAGGCGGGGGTAGCCTTCTTT	CASSYEAGVAFF
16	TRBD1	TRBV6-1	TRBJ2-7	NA	TGTGTCAGCAGTGCCAATCGAGGGACAGGGACCTACGAGCAGTACTTC	CVSSANRGTGTYEQYF
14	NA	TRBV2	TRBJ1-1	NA	TGTGCCAGCAGGGATGACATACTGAACACTGAAGCTTTCTTT	CASRDDILNTEAFF
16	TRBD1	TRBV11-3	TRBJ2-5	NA	TGTGCCAGCAGCGTGGGGACAGGGGGAGTTGTAGAGACCCAGTACTTC	CASSVGTGGVVETQYF
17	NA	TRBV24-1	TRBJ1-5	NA	TGTGCCACCAGTGATCGAGCCGGCAGGGGATACAATCAGCCCCAGCATTTT	CATSDRAGRGYNQPQHF
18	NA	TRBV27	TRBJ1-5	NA	TGTGCCAGCAGTTTGGGGGGCGCTGATGGGCTTAGCAATCAGCCCCAGCATTTT	CASSLGGADGLSNQPQHF
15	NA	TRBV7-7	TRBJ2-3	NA	TGTGCCAGCAGCTTAGGTTTGCAGGGCGTCGATACGCAGTATTTT	CASSLGLQGVDTQYF
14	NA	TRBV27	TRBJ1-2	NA	TGTGCCAGCAGTCTCAGGGGAGACAACTATGGCTACACCTTC	CASSLRGDNYGYTF
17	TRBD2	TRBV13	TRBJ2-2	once	TGTGCCAGCAGCAGAACACCTAGCGGGGCGGGTACCGGGGAGCTGTTTTTT	CASSRTPSGAGTGELFF
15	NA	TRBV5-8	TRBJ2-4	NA	TGTGCCACCTCACGTGGAGACGTTTCGAGGAACATTCAGTACTTC	CATSRGDVSRNIQYF
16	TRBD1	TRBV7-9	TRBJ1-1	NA	TGTGCCAGCAGCCCAGGGACAGAGGGTTTGAACACTGAAGCTTTCTTT	CASSPGTEGLNTEAFF
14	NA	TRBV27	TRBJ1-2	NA	TGTGCCAGCAGTGTTGCAGCCTCTAACTATGGCTACACCTTC	CASSVAASNYGYTF
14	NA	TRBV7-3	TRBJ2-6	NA	TGTGCCAGCAGCAAGAGCTCTGGGGCCAACGTCCTGACTTTC	CASSKSSGANVLTF
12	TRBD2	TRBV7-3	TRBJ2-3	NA	TGTGCCAGCAGCCCCCCGGGGGGTACGCAGTATTTT	CASSPPGGTQYF
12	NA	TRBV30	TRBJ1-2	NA	TGTGCCTTGACCGGGACCGAGTATGGCTACACCTTC	CALTGTEYGYTF
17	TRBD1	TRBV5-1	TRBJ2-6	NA	TGCGCCAGCAGCTTGGCCCCCGGGACAGGGTCGGCCAACGTCCTGACTTTC	CASSLAPGTGSANVLTF
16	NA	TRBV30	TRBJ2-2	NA	TGTGCCTGGAGTGTGGGGGCCAGAGCGAACACCGGGGAGCTGTTTTTT	CAWSVGARANTGELFF
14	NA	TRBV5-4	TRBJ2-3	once	TGTGCCAGCAGCTCCTTTTCATTAGGAGATACGCAGTATTTT	CASSSFSLGDTQYF
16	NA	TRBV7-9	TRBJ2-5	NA	TGTGCCAGCAGCCACGTGGGTCGACAGCTCCAAGAGACCCAGTACTTC	CASSHVGRQLQETQYF
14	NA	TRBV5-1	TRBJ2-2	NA	TGCGCCAGCAGCTTGGGGGCAGGGCCCGGGGAGCTGTTTTTT	CASSLGAGPGELFF
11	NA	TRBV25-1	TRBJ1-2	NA	TGTGCCAGCAGGGACGTGTCTGGCTACACCTTC	CASRDVSGYTF
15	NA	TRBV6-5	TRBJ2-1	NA	TGTGCCAGCAGTTCCCCGGGCAGGACCTACAATGAGCAGTTCTTC	CASSSPGRTYNEQFF
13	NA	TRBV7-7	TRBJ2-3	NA	TGTGCCAGCAGCTGGGACGGGGGCGATACGCAGTATTTT	CASSWDGGDTQYF
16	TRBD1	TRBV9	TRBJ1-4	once	TGTGCCAGCAGCGCCTCTGGTGGACAGGGAGGTGAAAAACTGTTTTTT	CASSASGGQGGEKLFF
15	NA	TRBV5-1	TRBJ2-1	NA	TGCGCCAGCAGCTTGGACGGGGGCCCCTACAATGAGCAGTTCTTC	CASSLDGGPYNEQFF
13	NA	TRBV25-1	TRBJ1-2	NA	TGTGCCAGCAGCGCGGGAGGCCGGGTCCTCTACACCTTC	CASSAGGRVLYTF
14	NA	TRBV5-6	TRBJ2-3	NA	TGTGCCAGCAGTAGTAGCTCTGACACAGATACGCAGTATTTT	CASSSSSDTDTQYF
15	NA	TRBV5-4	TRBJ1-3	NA	TGTGCCAGCAGGGAACAGGGATACTCTGGAAACACCATATATTTT	CASREQGYSGNTIYF
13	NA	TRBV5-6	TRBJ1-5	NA	TGTGCCAGCAGCGTGGGGAGCAATCAGCCCCAGCATTTT	CASSVGSNQPQHF
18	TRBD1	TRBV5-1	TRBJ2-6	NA	TGCGCCAGCAGCTCCTACAGGGGTAAGAACTCTGGGGCCAACGTCCTGACTTTC	CASSSYRGKNSGANVLTF
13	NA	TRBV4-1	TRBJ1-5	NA	TGCGCCAGCAGCCGCCAAGGCCATCAGCCCCAGCATTTT	CASSRQGHQPQHF
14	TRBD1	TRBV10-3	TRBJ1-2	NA	TGTGCCATCAGTGACGGGACAGGGGTTTTTGGCTACACCTTC	CAISDGTGVFGYTF
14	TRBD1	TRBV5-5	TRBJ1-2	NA	TGTGCCAGCAGCTCCGGGACAGGGAATTCTGGCTACACCTTC	CASSSGTGNSGYTF
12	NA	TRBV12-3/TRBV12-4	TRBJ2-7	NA	TGTGCCAGCAGTTTAAGGGGTTACGAGCAGTACTTC	CASSLRGYEQYF
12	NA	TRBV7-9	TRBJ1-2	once	TGTGCCAGCAGCTTCACTAGCTATGGCTACACCTTC	CASSFTSYGYTF
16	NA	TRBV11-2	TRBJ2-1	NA	TGTGCCAGCAGCTTAGTCGGGGACAAACGATGGAATGAGCAGTTCTTC	CASSLVGDKRWNEQFF